Listed below are T cell receptor beta chains from one sample, sequenced in a study of T cell changes during pregnancy in multiple sclerosis. Some clones are missing from TCRdb's copy, which holds only in-frame ones; the method was immunoSEQ multiplex PCR. The data hold about 49,000 clones, with 90% to 95% observed a single time. Sequencing was performed on CD8+ T cells from peripheral blood mononuclear cells, taken before pregnancy. Receptors were obtained from a female donor with multiple sclerosis, enrolled in a pregnancy study. Each CDR3 is given with its conserved first and last residue. Fields, in order: V gene, clone size, CDR3 protein. A clone size is listed for some rows: how often the clone was seen (once, few, many), or a class if it is expanded.

V gene: TRBV27
clone size: once
CDR3 protein: CASLSSYNEQFF

V gene: TRBV30
clone size: NA
CDR3 protein: CAWSPTGGAQETQYF

V gene: TRBV7-6
clone size: NA
CDR3 protein: CASSLGGGLDIQYF

V gene: TRBV4-1
clone size: NA
CDR3 protein: CASSQDTFGTGGNYEQYF

V gene: TRBV6-4
clone size: once
CDR3 protein: CASSVTTGPYEQYF

V gene: TRBV2
clone size: NA
CDR3 protein: CASSEFRAEYEQYF

V gene: TRBV4-1
clone size: NA
CDR3 protein: CASSQGPYYEQYF

V gene: TRBV5-1
clone size: NA
CDR3 protein: CASSPRDRGPRYGYTF

V gene: TRBV27
clone size: NA
CDR3 protein: CASSPLRSGSHIDQPQHF

V gene: TRBV10-2
clone size: NA
CDR3 protein: CASSEPLQGATDEQYF

V gene: TRBV19
clone size: NA
CDR3 protein: CASSIGAAEQYF

V gene: TRBV27
clone size: NA
CDR3 protein: CASSFTGNEQYF

V gene: TRBV4-3
clone size: NA
CDR3 protein: CASSSPDRNTEAFF

V gene: TRBV27
clone size: NA
CDR3 protein: CASSLSGDFYEQYF

V gene: TRBV6-4
clone size: NA
CDR3 protein: CASSEKGSTDTQYF

V gene: TRBV6-1
clone size: NA
CDR3 protein: CASSELAGSISYDEQFF

V gene: TRBV5-1
clone size: once
CDR3 protein: CASSLTGGPGELFF

V gene: TRBV4-1
clone size: NA
CDR3 protein: CASSPGVAGGNEQFF

V gene: TRBV29-1
clone size: NA
CDR3 protein: CSVGLNEQFF

V gene: TRBV27
clone size: NA
CDR3 protein: CASSLTGYNEQFF

V gene: TRBV9
clone size: NA
CDR3 protein: CASSVGGGGNQPQHF

V gene: TRBV9
clone size: NA
CDR3 protein: CASSVGGRLDNEQFF

V gene: TRBV11-2
clone size: NA
CDR3 protein: CASSPPELSSGRPDTQYF

V gene: TRBV6-5
clone size: NA
CDR3 protein: CASLGRVANTGELFF

V gene: TRBV2
clone size: NA
CDR3 protein: CASSGTDQTDTQYF

V gene: TRBV29-1
clone size: NA
CDR3 protein: CSVELTGASYEQYF

V gene: TRBV5-1
clone size: NA
CDR3 protein: CASSSGPGGEKLFF

V gene: TRBV7-9
clone size: NA
CDR3 protein: CASQPPHGQDFSYEQYF

V gene: TRBV5-4
clone size: NA
CDR3 protein: CASSLEDSYEQYF

V gene: TRBV28
clone size: NA
CDR3 protein: CASSPRGVRSNQPQHF

V gene: TRBV6-6
clone size: NA
CDR3 protein: CASSRSGNQPQHF

V gene: TRBV27
clone size: NA
CDR3 protein: CASSFGASYEQYF

V gene: TRBV5-4
clone size: NA
CDR3 protein: CASSTDRGPDTEAFF

V gene: TRBV7-8
clone size: NA
CDR3 protein: CASSEAPSRPQHF

V gene: TRBV9
clone size: NA
CDR3 protein: CASSPSSHAGYNEQFF

V gene: TRBV4-1
clone size: NA
CDR3 protein: CASSQEREFTDTQYF

V gene: TRBV27
clone size: once
CDR3 protein: CASRPRGIMDTEAFF

V gene: TRBV5-1
clone size: NA
CDR3 protein: CASSDPPRGTDLGGANVLTF

V gene: TRBV7-7
clone size: NA
CDR3 protein: CASSLRLSGRASGYNEQFF

V gene: TRBV14
clone size: NA
CDR3 protein: CASSQDLTSGWYNEQFF

V gene: TRBV4-1
clone size: NA
CDR3 protein: CASRNQGGGETQYF

V gene: TRBV30
clone size: NA
CDR3 protein: CAWKPDSKIYNEQFF

V gene: TRBV6-6
clone size: once
CDR3 protein: CASSYRERGGGTPHF

V gene: TRBV7-2
clone size: NA
CDR3 protein: CASSLGTGVNYGYTF

V gene: TRBV11-2
clone size: NA
CDR3 protein: CASSFETGPGETQYF

V gene: TRBV25-1
clone size: NA
CDR3 protein: CASSEGWGRTTDTQYF

V gene: TRBV19
clone size: NA
CDR3 protein: CASSIGQGALNEQFF

V gene: TRBV27
clone size: NA
CDR3 protein: CASSLRGVYSNQPQHF

V gene: TRBV19
clone size: NA
CDR3 protein: CASSIYTGTEAFF

V gene: TRBV5-6
clone size: NA
CDR3 protein: CASSFGSGLLYEQYF

V gene: TRBV7-3
clone size: NA
CDR3 protein: CASSPGQGAGEQYF

V gene: TRBV5-6
clone size: NA
CDR3 protein: CASSLGSGTAYNEQFF

V gene: TRBV5-1
clone size: NA
CDR3 protein: CASSLKGASGGRAYEQYF

V gene: TRBV6-1
clone size: NA
CDR3 protein: CASSGWETYEQYF

V gene: TRBV27
clone size: NA
CDR3 protein: CASSSGGEAFF

V gene: TRBV11-2
clone size: NA
CDR3 protein: CASSLEYGGVADTQYF

V gene: TRBV25-1
clone size: NA
CDR3 protein: CASSARQGGGYTF

V gene: TRBV15
clone size: NA
CDR3 protein: CATSRGASSGNEQFF